Below, 31 T cell receptor beta chains from the same sample are listed, as sequenced in a study of tissue T cells after allogeneic stem cell transplantation. Some clones are missing from TCRdb's copy, which holds only in-frame ones; the method was immunoSEQ multiplex PCR. The sample holds several thousand clones; 30% to 40% are singletons and the top ten take 6.7%. The time point here: mouse harvest day 14 after allogeneic transplant. The graft held 10^6 splenic CD5+ T cells and 10^7 T-cell-depleted bone marrow cells. The sequencing input was skin. These receptors all stem from a female BALB/c mouse given C57BL/6 T cells with graft-versus-host disease after an allogeneic hematopoietic cell transplant.

Turning to this clone: The genes are named according to mouse. The DNA ends 1 residue before the CDR3 does, and the rest of the CDR3 is filled in from the germline J gene. The chain uses TRBV12-1 and TRBJ1-6; TRBD1 might be the D (5 bases). TRBJ1-6 is flagged as an ORF with uncertain function. This CDR3 spans 14 amino acids. Looked up from germline, CDR1 is SGHSN and CDR2 is HYEKVE. Trimming removed 0 bases from V and 4 bases from J, with 6 bases in between. CDR3 DNA (partial): TGTGCCAGCTCTCTCGAGGGGTATAATTCGCCCCTCTAC. Translation gives CASSLEGYNSPLY. The entire CDR3 is CASSLEGYNSPLYF.

Points on this clone: Gene names and germline refer to mouse. Coverage ceases 1 residue before the CDR3 finishes, and the germline J gene fills in the end. The chain employs TRBV26 and TRBJ1-1; D remains ambiguous. This CDR3 contains 13 residues. V lost 4 bases to trimming and J lost 1 base, with 7 bases between them. Germline V CDR1 and CDR2: KGHPV, FQNQEV (reference sequence). Incomplete CDR3 DNA: TGTGCCAGCAGTCGGGTAGGAAACACAGAAGTCTTC. It yields the protein CASSRVGNTEVF. The whole CDR3 protein reads CASSRVGNTEVFF.

By share, this clone counts as medium-sized. The germline and genes are mouse ones. The CDR3 end lies 1 residue beyond the end of the read and is filled in from the germline J gene. This rearrangement joins TRBV12-1 to TRBJ2-4; TRBD1 is a possible D gene (6 bases). With 4 bases removed from V and 0 bases from J, the gap between germline ends came to 16 bases. The CDR3 runs 16 residues. Germline assignment: CDR1 SGHSN and CDR2 HYEKVE. CDR3: CASSRQVGSSQNTLYF. The part of the CDR3 DNA that was read is TGTGCCAGCTCCCGACAGGTAGGAAGTAGTCAAAACACCTTGTAC. Together with reference TRBV12-1 and TRBJ2-4, the CDR3 gives the full variable domain: DSGVVQSPRHIIKEKGGRSVLTCIPISGHSNVVWYQQTLGKELKFLIQHYEKVERDKGFLPSRFSVQQFDDYHSEMNMSALELEDSAMYFCASSRQVGSSQNTLYFGAGTRLSVL.

In this sample, this clone turned up a few times. Mouse gene names and germline throughout. The CDR3 end lies 1 residue beyond the end of the read and is filled in from the germline J gene. This chain connects TRBV16 to TRBJ2-5; 9 nucleotides align to TRBD2. J was trimmed by 5 bases and V by 1 base; bases with no gene match: 4. Germline V gene data show CDR1 as SGHSA and CDR2 as FRNQAP. The CDR3 totals 15 residues. CDR3 sequence reads: CASSLVTGGRDTQYF. The CDR3 bases that were read are TGTGCAAGCAGCTTAGTCACTGGGGGGAGAGACACCCAGTAC.

In this sample, this clone turned up a few times. The gene names given are mouse names. The DNA ends 1 residue before the CDR3 does, and the rest of the CDR3 is filled in from the germline J gene. The sample holds other DNA sequences that translate to the same CDR3. The J gene is TRBJ2-3, the V gene TRBV26, with TRBD1 matching 7 bases. Unmatched junction bases numbered 1, after V lost 3 bases and J lost 1 base. Germline CDR1 and CDR2: KGHPV and FQNQEV (reference sequence). The length of the CDR3 is 14 residues. The CDR3 sequence is CASSLGQGAETLYF. The CDR3 bases that were read are TGTGCCAGCAGTCTAGGACAGGGTGCAGAAACGCTGTAT.

This clone was detected only a few times. The listed genes are named as in mouse. The read ends 1 residue shy of where the CDR3 ends; the end is completed using the germline J gene. The chain couples TRBV4 to TRBJ2-7, with D maybe TRBD1 (6 bases). The CDR3 consists of 12 residues. CDR1 is LGHDT and CDR2 is YNNKQL in the germline V gene (reference sequence). With 4 bases removed from V and 4 bases from J, the gap between germline ends came to 8 bases. This CDR3 reads CASSLDRYEQYF. The CDR3 DNA, read in part, is TGTGCCAGCAGCTTGGACAGATATGAACAGTAC.

This clone was detected only once. All gene names here are mouse names. The read comes to an end 1 residue before the CDR3 does, leaving the germline J gene to fill in the end. This chain links TRBV13-3 with TRBJ2-4, with 7 bases aligning to TRBD1. V shed 4 bases and J 1 base; nucleotides not matched to a gene: 3. The CDR3 is 14 amino acids. The germline V gene encodes CDR1 NNHDY and CDR2 SYVADS. CDR3 in amino acids: CASSPGQRQNTLYF. The covered CDR3 bases are TGTGCCAGCAGTCCGGGACAGCGTCAAAACACCTTGTAC.

With regard to this clone: Gene names are mouse gene names. CDR3 bases read: TGCTCCAGCACCCTACAGGGGGTTTCCTATAATTCGCCCCTCTAC. It is translated as CSSTLQGVSYNSPLY. In full, the CDR3 reads CSSTLQGVSYNSPLYF. This chain connects TRBV23 to TRBJ1-6; TRBD1 was called by the table and not checked on the DNA. Read data end 1 residue before the CDR3 end; the end is taken from the germline J gene. TRBJ1-6 is an open reading frame whose function is uncertain. The CDR3 loop spans 16 amino acids. Germline V gives CDR1 KGHTA, CDR2 FQNQQP.

This clone showed up just a few times. Mouse germline and gene names are used. The read finishes 1 residue shy of the CDR3 end, and the germline J gene is used to complete it. This rearrangement joins TRBV3 to TRBJ2-3; TRBD1 aligns across 7 bases. V was clipped by 7 bases and J by 3 bases; unmatched bases: 7. Germline V gene data show CDR1 as SNHLY and CDR2 as FYNGKV (reference sequence). The CDR3 spans 14 residues. CDR3: CASTPTGRAETLYF. CDR3 DNA, as far as it was read: TGTGCCAGCACCCCGACAGGGAGAGCAGAAACGCTGTAT.

This clone was seen a handful of times. Gene names denote mouse genes. Read data end 1 residue before the CDR3 end; the end is taken from the germline J gene. The chain links TRBV15 to TRBJ2-2, with 7 positions matching TRBD2. CDR1 SGHND and CDR2 FRSKSL come from the germline V gene. CDR3 size: 15 residues. The V and J ends lost 3 bases and 0 bases, in that order; junction bases with no gene match: 1. This chain's CDR3 is CASSLGGANTGQLYF. The part of the CDR3 DNA that was read is TGTGCCAGCAGTTTGGGGGGGGCAAACACCGGGCAGCTCTAC.

A remark on this clone: These gene names are mouse names. The read finishes 1 residue shy of the CDR3 end, and the germline J gene is used to complete it. This chain uses TRBV19 with TRBJ1-2; D gene uncertain. V lost 5 bases to trimming and J lost 1 base, with 12 bases between them. Germline V gene lookup returns CDR1 FNHDT and CDR2 SITEND (reference sequence). The CDR3 consists of 14 residues. The sequenced CDR3 bases are TGTGCCAGCAGCCCCCTTACAGAAAACTCCGACTACACC. Amino acids: CASSPLTENSDYT. The whole CDR3 region reads CASSPLTENSDYTF.

This clone was seen a handful of times. Genes and germline come from the mouse. The CDR3 extends 1 residue past the end of the read, so its final part is completed from the germline J gene. J is TRBJ1-3 and V is TRBV19, with D maybe TRBD1 (5 bases). This CDR3 has 12 amino acids. Germline values: CDR1 FNHDT, CDR2 SITEND (reference sequence). V dropped 5 bases and J dropped 4 bases, with 7 bases sitting between them. The CDR3 loop reads CASRTAGNTLYF. The covered CDR3 bases are TGTGCCAGCAGGACAGCAGGAAATACGCTCTAT. Supplemented by reference TRBV19 and TRBJ1-3, the full variable domain reads GGIITQTPKFLIGQEGQKLTLKCQQNFNHDTMYWYRQDSGKGLRLIYYSITENDLQKGDLSEGYDASREKKSSFSLTVTSAQKNEMAVFLCASRTAGNTLYFGEGSRLIVV.

This clone was detected a few times. Mouse gene names apply. From the germline J gene comes the end of the CDR3, since the read stops 1 residue before it. The identical CDR3 is also encoded by other nucleotide sequences in the sample. The chain combines TRBV26 with TRBJ1-6, with D uncertain. TRBJ1-6 carries the ORF label, with uncertain function. With 0 bases removed from V and 7 bases from J, the gap between germline ends came to 1 base. Per the germline V gene, CDR1 is KGHPV and CDR2 is FQNQEV (reference sequence). This CDR3 has 12 residues. CDR3 loop: CASSLSNSPLYF. The part of the CDR3 DNA that was read is TGTGCCAGCAGTCTGTCGAATTCGCCCCTCTAC.

About this clone: All gene names here are mouse names. The read ends 1 residue early relative to the CDR3; the germline J gene fills the gap. V gene TRBV23 combines with J gene TRBJ2-1; the D call of TRBD1 is as the table states it, not checked on the DNA. Per germline, CDR1 KGHTA and CDR2 FQNQQP. The CDR3 runs 14 residues. The DNA read from the CDR3 is TGCTCCAGCAGTCAAGAGGGGAAAGATGCTGAGCAGTTC. This translates into CSSSQEGKDAEQF. The entire CDR3 sequence reads CSSSQEGKDAEQFF.

This clone was counted once. Each gene name is a mouse one. The CDR3 end falls 1 residue outside the read, so it is completed with the germline J gene. V gene TRBV19 combines with J gene TRBJ1-2; 12 nucleotides line up with TRBD1. This CDR3 has 16 amino acids. With V trimmed by 4 bases and J by 3 bases, 7 bases remained unmatched. The germline V gene has CDR1 FNHDT and CDR2 SITEND (reference sequence). CDR3 DNA (partial): TGTGCCAGCAGTCCCCCGGGACAGGGGGCGGACTCCGACTACACC. Residues: CASSPPGQGADSDYT. The full CDR3 protein is CASSPPGQGADSDYTF.

This clone was recorded a few times. Mouse names are used for the genes. The read terminates 1 residue before the CDR3 end, so the remaining end is supplied by the germline J gene. The chain has TRBV12-2 and TRBJ2-3; D is uncertain. The CDR3 is 13 residues long. Germline CDR1 and CDR2: SGHLS and HYDKME. V was shortened by 0 bases and J by 5 bases, with 8 bases between the two germline ends. The sequenced part of the CDR3 DNA is TGTGCCAGCTCTCTCGCTGGAAAAGAAACGCTGTAT. Protein product: CASSLAGKETLY. The CDR3 reads in full as CASSLAGKETLYF. Drawing the rest from reference TRBV12-2 and TRBJ2-3, the complete variable domain is NSGVVQSPRYIIKGKGERSILKCIPISGHLSVAWYQQTQGQELKFFIQHYDKMERDKGNLPSRFSVQQFDDYHSEMNMSALELEDSAVYFCASSLAGKETLYFGSGTRLTVL.

Of note for this clone: The germline and genes are mouse ones. The read ends 1 residue early relative to the CDR3; the germline J gene fills the gap. This chain links TRBV13-2 with TRBJ2-3, with 12 positions matching TRBD2. CDR3 length: 16 amino acids. V lost 5 bases, J lost 0 bases, and 4 bases stayed unmatched. The V gene's germline CDR1 is NNHNN and CDR2 SYGAGS (reference sequence). CDR3 bases read: TGTGCCAGCGGCGACTGGGGGGGCGCGAGTGCAGAAACGCTGTAT. It specifies CASGDWGGASAETLY. The complete CDR3 protein is CASGDWGGASAETLYF.

With respect to this clone: Gene names are mouse gene names. The observed sequence ends 1 residue before the CDR3 terminus, with the missing tail filled in from the germline J gene. The genes are TRBV3 and TRBJ2-7; 9 nucleotides agree with TRBD2. Trimming at V came to 6 bases and at J to 7 bases, leaving 1 base not matched to a gene. Germline lookup yields CDR1 SNHLY and CDR2 FYNGKV (reference sequence). The CDR3 has 11 amino acids. The sequenced part of the CDR3 DNA is TGTGCCAGCAGACTGGGGGGAGAACAGTAC. It codes for CASRLGGEQY. Given in full, the CDR3 is CASRLGGEQYF.

In its sample, this clone ranks as medium-sized (0.01 to 0.1%). Gene names and germline match the mouse. The read terminates 1 residue before the CDR3 end, so the remaining end is supplied by the germline J gene. The chain combines TRBV26 with TRBJ2-2, with TRBD1 identical over 10 bases. In germline, CDR1 is KGHPV, CDR2 FQNQEV (reference sequence). The CDR3 is 15 residues long. J gave up 2 bases and V 6 bases, and 3 bases lay outside the gene matches. The CDR3 is CASRMGQGNTGQLYF. The sequenced CDR3 bases are TGTGCCAGCAGGATGGGACAGGGGAACACCGGGCAGCTCTAC. The complete variable domain, with remaining parts taken from reference TRBV26 and TRBJ2-2, reads NSKVIQTPRYLVKGQGQKAKMRCIPEKGHPVVFWYQQNKNNEFKFLINFQNQEVLQQIDMTEKRFSAECPSNSPCSLEIQSSEAGDSALYLCASRMGQGNTGQLYFGEGSKLTVL.

In this sample, this clone turned up a few times. All gene names here are mouse names. Read coverage stops 1 residue before the CDR3 terminus; the germline J gene supplies the remainder. The V and J genes are TRBV4 and TRBJ2-4; D might be TRBD1 (5 bases). Between the trimmed V and J ends, which lost 3 bases and 3 bases, there was a span of 10 bases. This CDR3 is built from 14 residues. Germline-derived CDR1 and CDR2 are LGHDT and YNNKQL (reference sequence). The DNA read from the CDR3 is TGTGCCAGCAGCTACCAGGGTCGGCAAAACACCTTGTAC. Protein product: CASSYQGRQNTLY. The whole CDR3 is CASSYQGRQNTLYF.

By share of the sample, this clone is medium-sized. Mouse gene names apply. The missing CDR3 end, 1 residue past where the read stops, is filled in from the germline J gene. The chain links TRBV26 to TRBJ1-1; D is unclear. The V end was cut by 4 bases, the J end by 0 bases, with 6 bases between. Per germline, CDR1 KGHPV and CDR2 FQNQEV (reference sequence). The CDR3 contains 13 residues. CDR3 bases read: TGTGCCAGCAGTCGTCAATCAAACACAGAAGTCTTC. Its translation is CASSRQSNTEVF. The whole CDR3 region reads CASSRQSNTEVFF.

With regard to this clone: Here the gene names and germline are mouse. The DNA ends 1 residue before the CDR3 does, and the rest of the CDR3 is filled in from the germline J gene. The rearrangement links TRBV1 to TRBJ2-7, with D unclear. The CDR3 runs 11 residues. Trimming cost V 6 bases and J 4 bases, with 7 bases left between them. CDR1 and CDR2 (germline): NSQYPW, LRSPGD (reference sequence). CDR3: CTCRRQYEQYF. CDR3 DNA (partial): TGCACCTGCAGACGACAATATGAACAGTAC.

In the case of this clone: Gene names refer to mouse genes. The read falls 1 residue short of the CDR3 end, and the missing part is taken from the germline J gene. The V call is TRBV1, the J call TRBJ1-1; TRBD1 matches 10 bases. V shed 3 bases, J shed 1 base, and the junction held 2 bases outside the gene matches. The CDR3 spans 15 residues. Germline loops: CDR1 NSQYPW, CDR2 LRSPGD (reference sequence). The CDR3 is CTCSARDRGNTEVFF. Incomplete CDR3 DNA: TGCACCTGCAGTGCGCGGGACAGGGGGAACACAGAAGTCTTC.

Worth noting for this clone: Here the gene names and germline are mouse. The CDR3 is cut off 1 residue early in the read; its end comes from the germline J gene. The V call is TRBV26, the J call TRBJ2-3, with D possibly being TRBD1 (5 bases). Between the trimmed V and J ends, which lost 3 bases and 2 bases, there was a span of 9 bases. The V gene's germline CDR1 is KGHPV and CDR2 FQNQEV (reference sequence). The CDR3 totals 14 residues. The sequenced CDR3 bases are TGTGCCAGCAGTCTAGGGGTTTCTGCAGAAACGCTGTAT. Translating it yields CASSLGVSAETLY. From start to end, the CDR3 is CASSLGVSAETLYF.

With regard to this clone: Genes and germline come from the mouse. The read finishes 1 residue shy of the CDR3 end, and the germline J gene is used to complete it. The chain couples TRBV4 to TRBJ2-5, with 8 bases matching TRBD1. The J segment lost 6 bases and the V segment lost 4 bases, leaving 3 bases of the junction unmatched. CDR1 and CDR2 (germline): LGHDT, YNNKQL (reference sequence). CDR3 length equals 13 residues. The CDR3 sequence is CASSFRDRDTQYF. Incomplete CDR3 DNA: TGTGCCAGCAGCTTCCGGGACAGGGACACCCAGTAC.

This clone was seen only a few times. Mouse gene names apply. Read data end 1 residue before the CDR3 end; the end is taken from the germline J gene. J is TRBJ2-3 and V is TRBV3, with D tentatively TRBD2 (5 bases). V gave up 1 base and J gave up 1 base, with 9 bases separating them. The CDR3 contains 15 residues. Germline values: CDR1 SNHLY, CDR2 FYNGKV (reference sequence). Partial CDR3 DNA: TGTGCCAGCAGCTTAGAGGGTGGGGGTGCAGAAACGCTGTAT. It encodes CASSLEGGGAETLY. The whole CDR3 region reads CASSLEGGGAETLYF. The whole variable domain, remainder taken from reference TRBV3 and TRBJ2-3, is GPKVLQIPSHQIIDMGQMVTLNCDPVSNHLYFYWYKQILGQQMEFLVNFYNGKVMEKSKLFKDQFSVERPDGSYFTLKIQPTALEDSAVYFCASSLEGGGAETLYFGSGTRLTVL.

In its sample, this clone is medium-sized. Genes here carry mouse names. The read gets to within 1 residue of the CDR3 end, and the germline J gene fills in the rest. The chain has TRBV23 and TRBJ2-2. The CDR3 runs to 14 residues. Germline CDR1 and CDR2: KGHTA and FQNQQP. CDR3 DNA (partial): TGCTCCAGCATGCGGGGGCAGGACACCGGGCAGCTCTAC. This translates into CSSMRGQDTGQLY. The full CDR3 protein reads CSSMRGQDTGQLYF.

On this clone: Genes here carry mouse names. With the read ending 1 residue before the CDR3 end, the germline J gene is used to fill in that end. The V gene is TRBV26, the J gene TRBJ2-5, with D hard to call. The V end was cut by 0 bases, the J end by 3 bases, with 4 bases between. CDR1 is KGHPV and CDR2 is FQNQEV in the germline V gene (reference sequence). The CDR3 runs to 13 residues. CDR3 DNA, as far as it was read: TGTGCCAGCAGTCTGTCTGGTCAAGACACCCAGTAC. It yields the protein CASSLSGQDTQY. The full CDR3 reads CASSLSGQDTQYF.

As concerns this clone: Gene names and germline refer to mouse. The read terminates 1 residue ahead of where the CDR3 ends, so the germline J gene completes it. The chain recombines TRBV3 with TRBJ2-3, with D perhaps TRBD2 (5 bases). Germline CDR1 and CDR2: SNHLY and FYNGKV (reference sequence). The V end was cut by 2 bases, the J end by 0 bases, with 9 bases between. The CDR3 is 15 residues long. The CDR3 is CASSLLGSSAETLYF. The CDR3 DNA, read in part, is TGTGCCAGCAGCTTATTGGGGTCTAGTGCAGAAACGCTGTAT.

This clone is medium-sized (0.01 to 0.1%) by share. The genes are named according to mouse. The sequence runs out 1 residue before the end of the CDR3; the remainder is reconstructed from the germline J gene. The chain recombines TRBV26 with TRBJ2-7, with a weak D call TRBD1 (6 bases). Germline V lookup: CDR1 KGHPV, CDR2 FQNQEV (reference sequence). CDR3 length: 12 amino acids. Deletions cut 4 bases from V and 4 bases from J, with 8 bases between. The CDR3 DNA, read in part, is TGTGCCAGCAGTCAACAGGGATATGAACAGTAC. It codes for CASSQQGYEQY. The entire CDR3 reads CASSQQGYEQYF.

About this clone itself: Genes and germline come from the mouse. The CDR3 extends 1 residue past the end of the read, so its final part is completed from the germline J gene. The chain uses TRBV23 and TRBJ1-4; TRBD1 was called by the table and not checked on the DNA. This CDR3 spans 14 amino acids. CDR1 and CDR2 (germline): KGHTA, FQNQQP. Incomplete CDR3 DNA: TGTGCCAGCAGTCTGTACAGGGCCAACGAAAGATTATTT. Translating it yields CASSLYRANERLF. The whole CDR3 region reads CASSLYRANERLFF.